A single sample is the source of the 16 T cell receptor beta chains below, sequenced in a study of blood T cell repertoires in COVID-19. The repertoire was sequenced with immunoSEQ multiplex PCR; TCRdb's copy has only in-frame clones and lacks some. The sample carries around 160,000 clones, roughly 90% recorded once. Sequencing was done on a sample of peripheral blood. These receptors originate from a man aged 55 to 70 with active or convalescent COVID-19.

The J gene is TRBJ1-1, the V gene TRBV7-8; D is uncertain. CDR3 length: 14 residues. Per the germline V gene, CDR1 is SGHVS and CDR2 is FQNEAQ. Trimming took 4 bases from V and 5 from J, leaving 14 bases between them. The CDR3 sequence: CASSYGGDRTEAFF. The CDR3 DNA is TGTGCCAGCAGCTACGGCGGGGATCGGACTGAAGCTTTCTTT.

The genes are TRBV27 and TRBJ1-4, with TRBD1 matching 7 bases. CDR3 length: 15 amino acids. Per germline, CDR1 MNHEY and CDR2 SMNVEV (reference sequence). V shed 2 bases, J shed 5 bases, and the junction held 5 bases outside the gene matches. CDR3 in DNA: TGTGCCAGCAGTTTAGAAAGGGGGCGGAATGAAAAACTGTTTTTT. Amino acids: CASSLERGRNEKLFF.

J is TRBJ2-1 and V is TRBV5-6; 7 positions agree with TRBD1. With 5 bases clipped from V and 3 bases from J, the junction kept 5 bases outside the gene matches. Germline values: CDR1 SGHDT, CDR2 YYEEEE. This CDR3 has 14 amino acids. The CDR3, as DNA: TGTGCCAGCAGGAACCGGGACAGCTACAATGAGCAGTTCTTC. Translation gives CASRNRDSYNEQFF.

The chain has TRBV2 and TRBJ2-7; D uncertain. Trimming left V 4 bases short and J 2 bases short, with 12 bases between. Per the germline V gene, CDR1 is SNHLY and CDR2 is FYNNEI. The CDR3 covers 14 residues. The CDR3 DNA sequence: TGTGCCAGCAGTGGGGCTGTTGGCCCCTACGAGCAGTACTTC. Translation gives CASSGAVGPYEQYF.

This sequence joins TRBV9 and TRBJ2-5; 9 nucleotides align to TRBD1. There are 15 residues in the CDR3. CDR1 and CDR2 (germline): SGDLS, YYNGEE. J lost 2 bases, V lost 3 bases, and 5 bases had no gene match. The DNA for the CDR3 is TGTGCCAGCAGCGCCCACAGGGGGCAGCAAGAGACCCAGTACTTC. The encoded protein is CASSAHRGQQETQYF.

The chain combines TRBV27 with TRBJ1-4, with no clear D. CDR1 and CDR2 from the germline V gene are MNHEY and SMNVEV (reference sequence). Between the trimmed V and J ends, which lost 8 bases and 6 bases, there was a span of 13 bases. This CDR3 has 13 residues. CDR3 region: CASQLALDEKLFF. The DNA of the CDR3 is TGTGCCAGCCAGCTAGCTTTGGATGAAAAACTGTTTTTT.

The chain couples TRBV5-1 to TRBJ2-5, with TRBD1 identical over 9 bases. Germline-derived CDR1 and CDR2 are SGHRS and YFSETQ. Germline trimming cut 0 bases from V and 5 bases from J; bases unmatched to any gene: 5. This CDR3 has 15 residues. For the CDR3, the DNA is TGCGCCAGCAGCTTGGTACAGGGGGCACGGGAGACCCAGTACTTC. Translated: CASSLVQGARETQYF.

The chain employs TRBV6-1 and TRBJ1-4; 8 bases are a match to TRBD1. V dropped 3 bases and J dropped 8; count of bases not matched to a gene: 8. Germline V lookup: CDR1 MNHNS, CDR2 SASEGT. The CDR3 covers 15 residues. The CDR3 reads CASSDEDRAGEKLFF. CDR3 nucleotides: TGTGCCAGCAGTGACGAGGACAGGGCCGGCGAAAAACTGTTTTTT.

The CDR3 bases are TGTGCCAGTAGCTCCATAGAGGACTACCTAGGGCCCCAGCATTTT. Its translation is CASSSIEDYLGPQHF. The chain joins TRBV19 to TRBJ1-5; D uncertain. The length of the CDR3 is 15 residues. V dropped 6 bases and J dropped 9 bases, with 21 bases sitting between them. Per germline, CDR1 LNHDA and CDR2 SQIVND (reference sequence).

The chain links TRBV6-5 to TRBJ1-2; D might be TRBD1 (6 bases). V dropped 2 bases and J dropped 0 bases, with 10 bases sitting between them. This CDR3 has 15 amino acids. The germline V gene encodes CDR1 MNHEY and CDR2 SVGAGI. The CDR3 DNA sequence: TGTGCCAGCAGTTACGGACGGACAGCTAACTATGGCTACACCTTC. This gives the protein CASSYGRTANYGYTF.

The V and J genes are TRBV2 and TRBJ2-4; 11 bases are shared with TRBD2. The CDR3 has 18 amino acids. Germline assignment: CDR1 SNHLY and CDR2 FYNNEI. After removal of 0 bases from V and 2 bases from J, the junction contained 6 bases not matched to a gene. The CDR3 DNA is TGTGCCAGCAGTGAAGCGGCTAGCGGGAGGTTAACCAAAAACATTCAGTACTTC. Amino acid sequence: CASSEAASGRLTKNIQYF.

This clone was seen only once. The V call is TRBV18, the J call TRBJ2-7; D may be TRBD2 (5 bases). Germline-derived CDR1 and CDR2 are KGHSH and LQKENI. V shed 2 bases and J shed 2 bases, with 13 bases lying between them. CDR3 length equals 15 residues. Here the CDR3 DNA reads TGTGCCAGCTCACCAGGGCCAGCGGCCGCCTACGAGCAGTACTTC. The encoded protein is CASSPGPAAAYEQYF.

The chain couples TRBV11-1 to TRBJ2-7; TRBD1 matches 9 bases. The CDR3 loop spans 15 amino acids. Germline-derived CDR1 and CDR2 are SGHAT and FQDESV (reference sequence). J lost 4 bases, V lost 2 bases, and 6 bases had no gene match. Written as DNA, the CDR3 is TGTGCCAGCAGCTTAAGTGGGACAGGGATTTACGAGCAGTACTTC. Protein: CASSLSGTGIYEQYF.

The CDR3 sequence is CASSSGQWNTEAFF. The CDR3 nucleotides are TGCGCCAGCAGCTCGGGACAGTGGAACACTGAAGCTTTCTTT. The V gene is TRBV5-1, the J gene TRBJ1-1, with 7 positions matching TRBD1. V trimming: 3 bases; J trimming: 1 base; junction bases outside the gene matches: 3. In germline, CDR1 is SGHRS, CDR2 YFSETQ. This CDR3 region has 14 residues.

The chain joins TRBV25-1 to TRBJ1-6, with TRBD1 matching 7 bases. The germline V gene encodes CDR1 MGHDK and CDR2 SYGVNS. Losses at the gene ends were 0 bases for V and 10 bases for J; bases not matched to a gene: 9. The CDR3 is 16 amino acids. CDR3 sequence reads: CASSEYTGTAGSPLHF. The CDR3 DNA follows: TGTGCCAGCAGTGAATATACCGGGACAGCAGGCTCACCCCTCCACTTT.

The chain carries TRBV6-5 and TRBJ1-1, with D uncertain. Between the trimmed V and J ends, which lost 7 bases and 4 bases, there was a span of 13 bases. The CDR3 is 13 amino acids. Germline assignment: CDR1 MNHEY and CDR2 SVGAGI. In DNA, the CDR3 is TGTGCCAGCACGCGGGGAGGGAGCACTGAAGCTTTCTTT. Its translation is CASTRGGSTEAFF.